The clone carrying this T cell receptor (beta chain) was seen ten or more times. What it binds is unknown. The data were taken from a study of T cells in Graves' hyperthyroidism and ophthalmopathy. The V end lost 3 bases, the J end lost 5 bases, and 13 bases lay between the germline ends. The germline V gene encodes CDR1 MDHEN and CDR2 SYDVKM. The CDR3 totals 14 residues. Study-wide results and caveats: Blood held most thyroid clonotypes expanded above 0.001 frequency.

Graves' hyperthyroidism was deemed stable given no ophthalmopathy progression within 18 months. The source material, RNA transcripts, was used to amplify TCR beta CDR3 regions. First-round RT-PCR of the TCR CDR3 relied on the HTBI primer set. TCRdb passed the multiplex PCR reads through MiXCR, listing each CDR3 protein once. The sample includes roughly 330,000 distinct CDR3 sequences, around 17% of them seen just once. The sequence was obtained from a man younger than 45 with Graves' hyperthyroidism. The chain joins TRBV28 to TRBJ1-2; TRBD1 is a possible D gene (6 bases). Input material: blood. The CDR3 reads CASSLSDRGYGYTF. The CDR3 bases are TGTGCCAGCAGTTTGTCAGATAGGGGGTATGGCTACACCTTC.